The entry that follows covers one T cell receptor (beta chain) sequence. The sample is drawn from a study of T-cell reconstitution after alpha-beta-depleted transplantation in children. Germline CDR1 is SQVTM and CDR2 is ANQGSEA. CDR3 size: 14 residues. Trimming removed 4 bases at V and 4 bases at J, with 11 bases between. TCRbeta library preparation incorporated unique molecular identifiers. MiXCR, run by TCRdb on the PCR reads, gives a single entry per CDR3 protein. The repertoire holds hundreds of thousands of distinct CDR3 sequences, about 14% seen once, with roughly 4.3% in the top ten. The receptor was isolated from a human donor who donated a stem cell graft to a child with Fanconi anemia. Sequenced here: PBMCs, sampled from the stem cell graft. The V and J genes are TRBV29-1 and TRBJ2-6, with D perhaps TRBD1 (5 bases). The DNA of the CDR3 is TGCAGCGTTGTCCAGGGAACCGGGGCCAACGTCCTGACTTTC. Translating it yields CSVVQGTGANVLTF.